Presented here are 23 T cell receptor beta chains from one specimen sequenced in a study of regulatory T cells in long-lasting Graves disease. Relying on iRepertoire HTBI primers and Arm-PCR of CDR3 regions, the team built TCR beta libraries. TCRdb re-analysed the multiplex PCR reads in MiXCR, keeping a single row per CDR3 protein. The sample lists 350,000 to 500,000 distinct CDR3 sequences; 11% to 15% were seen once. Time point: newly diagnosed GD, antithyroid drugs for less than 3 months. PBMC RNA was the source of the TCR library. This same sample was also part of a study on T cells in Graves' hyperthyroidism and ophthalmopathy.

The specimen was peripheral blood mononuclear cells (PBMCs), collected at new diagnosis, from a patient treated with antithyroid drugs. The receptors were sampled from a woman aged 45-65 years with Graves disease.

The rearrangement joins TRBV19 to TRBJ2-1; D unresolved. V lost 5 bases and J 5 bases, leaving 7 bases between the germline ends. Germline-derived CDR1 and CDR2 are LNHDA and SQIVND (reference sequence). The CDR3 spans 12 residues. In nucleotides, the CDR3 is TGTGCCAGTAGTCTCCTCCACAATGAGCAGTTCTTC. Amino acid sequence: CASSLLHNEQFF.

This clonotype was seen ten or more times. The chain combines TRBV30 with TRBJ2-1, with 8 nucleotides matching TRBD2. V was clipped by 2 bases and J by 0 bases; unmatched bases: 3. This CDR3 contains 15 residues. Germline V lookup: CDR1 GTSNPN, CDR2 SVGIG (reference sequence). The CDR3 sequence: CAWSTGTSSYNEQFF. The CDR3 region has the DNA TGTGCCTGGAGTACCGGGACTAGCTCCTACAATGAGCAGTTCTTC.

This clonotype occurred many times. The CDR3 DNA reads as TGTGCCAGCAGCCACGGGCCATCCACAGATACGCAGTATTTT. Translating gives CASSHGPSTDTQYF. This chain joins TRBV12-3 or TRBV12-4 and TRBJ2-3; D call uncertain. V was shortened by 6 bases and J by 2 bases, with 12 bases between the two germline ends. This CDR3 has 14 amino acids.

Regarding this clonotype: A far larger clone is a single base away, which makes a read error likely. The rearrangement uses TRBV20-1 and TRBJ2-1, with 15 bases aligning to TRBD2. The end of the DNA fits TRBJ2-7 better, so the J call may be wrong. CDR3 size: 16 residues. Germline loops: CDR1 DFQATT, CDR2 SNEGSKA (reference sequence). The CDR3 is CSAQGLAGGDSYGQYF. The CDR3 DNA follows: TGCAGTGCGCAAGGACTAGCGGGAGGGGACTCCTACGGGCAGTACTTC.

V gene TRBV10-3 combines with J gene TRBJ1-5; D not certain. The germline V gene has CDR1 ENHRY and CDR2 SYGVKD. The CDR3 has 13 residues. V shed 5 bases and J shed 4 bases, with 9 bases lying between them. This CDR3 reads CAISFEGNQPQHF. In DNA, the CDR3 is TGTGCCATCAGTTTTGAAGGGAATCAGCCCCAGCATTTT.

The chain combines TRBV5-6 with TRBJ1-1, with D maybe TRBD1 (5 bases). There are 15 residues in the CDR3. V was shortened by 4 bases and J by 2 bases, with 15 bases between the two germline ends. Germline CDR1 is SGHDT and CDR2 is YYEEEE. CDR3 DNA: TGTGCCAGCAGCGCGGACACGATGGGAAACACTGAAGCTTTCTTT. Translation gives CASSADTMGNTEAFF.

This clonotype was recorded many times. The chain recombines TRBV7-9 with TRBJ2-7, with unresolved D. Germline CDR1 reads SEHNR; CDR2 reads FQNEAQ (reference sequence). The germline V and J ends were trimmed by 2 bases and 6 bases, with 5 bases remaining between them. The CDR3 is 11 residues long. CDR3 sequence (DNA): TGTGCCAGCAGCTTATTTGGCGAGCAGTACTTC. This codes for CASSLFGEQYF.

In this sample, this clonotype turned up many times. DNA of the CDR3: TGTGCCACCAGTGATCCAAAATCCGGGACAGGGAAGAACGAGCAGTACTTC. It encodes CATSDPKSGTGKNEQYF. V is TRBV24-1 and J is TRBJ2-7, with 9 bases fitting TRBD1. Unmatched junction bases numbered 13, after V lost 3 bases and J lost 5 bases. Germline V CDR1 and CDR2: KGHDR, SFDVKD. The CDR3 extends over 17 amino acids.

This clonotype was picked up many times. CDR3 sequence reads: CASSAPGQSSYNEQFF. DNA of the CDR3: TGTGCCAGCAGTGCCCCGGGACAGAGCTCCTACAATGAGCAGTTCTTC. The V call is TRBV28, the J call TRBJ2-1; 7 bases agree with TRBD1. Germline CDR1 reads MDHEN; CDR2 reads SYDVKM. CDR3 length: 16 residues. V trimming: 5 bases; J trimming: 0 bases; junction bases outside the gene matches: 7.

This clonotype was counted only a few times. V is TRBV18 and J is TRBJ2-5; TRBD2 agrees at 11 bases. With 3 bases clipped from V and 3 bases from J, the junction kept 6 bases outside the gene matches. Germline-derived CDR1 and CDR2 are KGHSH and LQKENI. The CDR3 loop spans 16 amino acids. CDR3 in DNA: TGTGCCAGCTCACCGCCCCCGACTAGCGGGGAAGAGACCCAGTACTTC. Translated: CASSPPPTSGEETQYF.

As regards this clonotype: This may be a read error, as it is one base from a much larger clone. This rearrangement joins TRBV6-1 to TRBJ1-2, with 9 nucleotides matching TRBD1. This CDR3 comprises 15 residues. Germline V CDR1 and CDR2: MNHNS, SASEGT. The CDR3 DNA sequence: TGTGCCAGCAGTCGGGGACAGGGACAACTTTATGGCTACGCCTTC. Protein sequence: CASSRGQGQLYGYAF.

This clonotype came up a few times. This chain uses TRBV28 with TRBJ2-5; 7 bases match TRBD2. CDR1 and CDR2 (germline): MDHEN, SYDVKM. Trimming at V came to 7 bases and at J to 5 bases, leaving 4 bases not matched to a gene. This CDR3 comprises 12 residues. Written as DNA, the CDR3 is TGTGCCAGCATTGGGGGGGAGGAGACCCAGTACTTC. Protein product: CASIGGEETQYF.

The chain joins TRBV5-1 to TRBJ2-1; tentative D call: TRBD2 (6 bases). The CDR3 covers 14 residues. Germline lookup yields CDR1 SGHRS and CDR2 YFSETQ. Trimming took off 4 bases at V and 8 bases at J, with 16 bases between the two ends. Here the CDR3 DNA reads TGCGCCAGCAGCGGGGAGGTTAGGTTCGATGAGCAGTTCTTC. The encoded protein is CASSGEVRFDEQFF.

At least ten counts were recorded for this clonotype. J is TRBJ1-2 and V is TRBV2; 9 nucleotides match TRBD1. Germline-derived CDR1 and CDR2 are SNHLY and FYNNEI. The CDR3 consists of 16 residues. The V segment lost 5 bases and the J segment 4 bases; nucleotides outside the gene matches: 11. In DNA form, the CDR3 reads TGTGCCAGCAGTTTTACCGGGACAGGGAAGGCCTATGGCTACACCTTC. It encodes CASSFTGTGKAYGYTF.

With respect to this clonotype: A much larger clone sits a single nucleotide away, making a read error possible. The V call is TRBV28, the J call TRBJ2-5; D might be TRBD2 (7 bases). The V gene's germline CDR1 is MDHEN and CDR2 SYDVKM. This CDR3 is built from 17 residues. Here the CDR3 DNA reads TGTGCCAGCAGTTTGCCCCACAGGTCGGGGGGCGGGGAGACCCGGTACTTC. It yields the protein CASSLPHRSGGGETRYF.

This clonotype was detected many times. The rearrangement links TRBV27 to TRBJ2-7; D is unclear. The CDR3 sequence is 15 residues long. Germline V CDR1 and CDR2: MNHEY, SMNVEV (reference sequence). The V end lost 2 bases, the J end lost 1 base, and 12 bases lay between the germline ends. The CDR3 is CASSLSPGLSYEQYF. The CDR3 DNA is TGTGCCAGCAGTTTAAGTCCCGGTTTGTCCTACGAGCAGTACTTC.

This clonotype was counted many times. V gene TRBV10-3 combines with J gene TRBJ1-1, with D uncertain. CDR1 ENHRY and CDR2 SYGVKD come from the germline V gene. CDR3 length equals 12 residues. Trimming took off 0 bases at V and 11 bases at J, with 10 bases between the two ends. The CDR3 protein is CAISESDEWAFF. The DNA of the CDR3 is TGTGCCATCAGTGAGTCGGATGAGTGGGCTTTCTTT.

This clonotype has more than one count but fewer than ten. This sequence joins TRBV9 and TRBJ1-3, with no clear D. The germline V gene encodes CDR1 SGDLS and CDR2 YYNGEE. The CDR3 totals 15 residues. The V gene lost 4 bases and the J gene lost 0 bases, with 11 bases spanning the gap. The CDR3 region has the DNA TGTGCCAGCAGCCCCACTAGATTCTCTGGAAACACCATATATTTT. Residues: CASSPTRFSGNTIYF. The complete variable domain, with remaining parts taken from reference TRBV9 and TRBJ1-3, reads DSGVTQTPKHLITATGQRVTLRCSPRSGDLSVYWYQQSLDQGLQFLIQYYNGEERAKGNILERFSAQQFPDLHSELNLSSLELGDSALYFCASSPTRFSGNTIYFGEGSWLTVV.

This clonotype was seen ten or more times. CDR3 DNA sequence: TGCAGTGCTAGAGATCAATCAGGGATACAAGAGACCCAGTACTTC. Translating it yields CSARDQSGIQETQYF. This chain links TRBV20-1 with TRBJ2-5; TRBD1 is a possible D gene (5 bases). CDR1 is DFQATT, CDR2 SNEGSKA, per germline (reference sequence). This CDR3 is built from 15 residues. V lost 0 bases and J 2 bases, leaving 13 bases between the germline ends.

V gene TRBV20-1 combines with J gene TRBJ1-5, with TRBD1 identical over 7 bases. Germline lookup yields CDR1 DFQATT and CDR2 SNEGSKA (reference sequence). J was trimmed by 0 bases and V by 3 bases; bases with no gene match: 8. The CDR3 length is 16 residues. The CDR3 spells CSARQSTGYSNQPQHF. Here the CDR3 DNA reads TGCAGTGCTAGGCAATCGACAGGGTATAGCAATCAGCCCCAGCATTTT.

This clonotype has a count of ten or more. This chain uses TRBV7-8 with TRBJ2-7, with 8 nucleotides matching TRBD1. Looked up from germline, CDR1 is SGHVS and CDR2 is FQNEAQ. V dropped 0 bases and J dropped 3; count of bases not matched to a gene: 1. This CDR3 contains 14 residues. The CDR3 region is CASSLADRGYEQYF. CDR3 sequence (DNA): TGTGCCAGCAGCTTAGCTGACAGGGGCTACGAGCAGTACTTC.

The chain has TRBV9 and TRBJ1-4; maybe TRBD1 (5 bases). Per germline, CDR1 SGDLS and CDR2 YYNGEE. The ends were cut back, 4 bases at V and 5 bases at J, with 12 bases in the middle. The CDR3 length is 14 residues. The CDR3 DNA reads TGTGCCAGCAGCCCCTCGGCAGGGAATGAAAAACTGTTTTTT. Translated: CASSPSAGNEKLFF.

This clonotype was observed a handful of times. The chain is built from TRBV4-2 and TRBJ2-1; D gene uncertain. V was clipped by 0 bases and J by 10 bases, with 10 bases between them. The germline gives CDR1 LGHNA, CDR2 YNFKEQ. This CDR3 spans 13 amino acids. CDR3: CASSQELVGEQFF. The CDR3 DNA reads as TGTGCCAGCAGCCAAGAGCTAGTTGGAGAGCAGTTCTTC.